A selection of T cell receptor beta chains follows, all from one sample in a study of STAT5B mutations in CD4+ large granular lymphocyte leukemia. This table comes from immunoSEQ multiplex PCR, and its TCRdb copy is limited to in-frame clones, with some not included. The table includes 23,000 or so clones, about 79% detected once. The sample was CD4+ T cells from blood buffy coats. These receptors were collected from a human donor in good health. Both conserved end residues are trimmed from each CDR3. Fields, in order: J gene, clone size, V gene, CDR3 protein. Clone size is given for some rows only: seen once, a few or many times, or a class if the clone is expanded.

j_gene: TRBJ1-1; abundance: few; v_gene: TRBV5-1; CDR3aa: ASSLESGTNTEAF
j_gene: TRBJ1-1; abundance: few; v_gene: TRBV18; CDR3aa: ASSPGQGENTEAF
j_gene: TRBJ2-5; abundance: .; v_gene: TRBV11-2; CDR3aa: ASSLGERTGETQY
j_gene: TRBJ2-7; abundance: .; v_gene: TRBV30; CDR3aa: AWSVGTDYEQY
j_gene: TRBJ2-7; abundance: .; v_gene: TRBV10-3; CDR3aa: AISVGAGGNYEQY
j_gene: TRBJ1-1; abundance: .; v_gene: TRBV6-5; CDR3aa: ASSYHVSFGPTEAF
j_gene: TRBJ1-5; abundance: .; v_gene: TRBV2; CDR3aa: ASKRLYSNQPQH
j_gene: TRBJ1-5; abundance: .; v_gene: TRBV10-3; CDR3aa: ATRQVTDQPQH
j_gene: TRBJ1-3; abundance: .; v_gene: TRBV29-1; CDR3aa: SVEDPMGRTGESGRGNTIY
j_gene: TRBJ1-6; abundance: few; v_gene: TRBV28; CDR3aa: ASRANYNSPLH
j_gene: TRBJ2-1; abundance: few; v_gene: TRBV5-1; CDR3aa: ASSSAGAYNEQF
j_gene: TRBJ1-5; abundance: medium-sized; v_gene: TRBV6-1; CDR3aa: ASSEQVNQPQH
j_gene: TRBJ2-7; abundance: .; v_gene: TRBV2; CDR3aa: ASSARQALEQY
j_gene: TRBJ1-1; abundance: .; v_gene: TRBV4-1; CDR3aa: ASSQGPLTGTANTEAF
j_gene: TRBJ2-4; abundance: .; v_gene: TRBV13; CDR3aa: ASQGSGTGGSLAKNIQY
j_gene: TRBJ1-1; abundance: .; v_gene: TRBV25-1; CDR3aa: ASSPPRTGAVGNTEAF
j_gene: TRBJ2-3; abundance: .; v_gene: TRBV11-3; CDR3aa: ASSPAGVAGTDTQY
j_gene: TRBJ2-5; abundance: few; v_gene: TRBV7-2; CDR3aa: ASSLTGGETQY
j_gene: TRBJ2-1; abundance: .; v_gene: TRBV7-6; CDR3aa: ASTTARGIGEQF
j_gene: TRBJ1-1; abundance: .; v_gene: TRBV19; CDR3aa: ASKYGARNTEAF
j_gene: TRBJ2-3; abundance: once; v_gene: TRBV5-5; CDR3aa: ASSTSSRVSPDTQY
j_gene: TRBJ2-1; abundance: .; v_gene: TRBV10-3; CDR3aa: AISELSSQGNEQF
j_gene: TRBJ2-3; abundance: .; v_gene: TRBV4-3; CDR3aa: ASSQRRGGGGDTQY
j_gene: TRBJ2-2; abundance: .; v_gene: TRBV19; CDR3aa: ASTPPGSGELF
j_gene: TRBJ2-5; abundance: .; v_gene: TRBV10-3; CDR3aa: AISEFTGGSETQY
j_gene: TRBJ1-3; abundance: few; v_gene: TRBV6-5; CDR3aa: ASRKTRTGGNTIY
j_gene: TRBJ2-6; abundance: .; v_gene: TRBV7-8; CDR3aa: ASSSWTSGRLSSGANVLT
j_gene: TRBJ2-3; abundance: .; v_gene: TRBV10-3; CDR3aa: AIGPEDRGTDTQY
j_gene: TRBJ2-6; abundance: .; v_gene: TRBV7-3; CDR3aa: ASSLTVSSGANVLT
j_gene: TRBJ1-1; abundance: medium-sized; v_gene: TRBV5-1; CDR3aa: ASSSGQGNTEAF
j_gene: TRBJ2-1; abundance: few; v_gene: TRBV4-1; CDR3aa: ASHGTGGREQF
j_gene: TRBJ1-1; abundance: .; v_gene: TRBV9; CDR3aa: ASSAGQITEAF
j_gene: TRBJ2-2; abundance: few; v_gene: TRBV5-4; CDR3aa: ASAGRGNTGELF
j_gene: TRBJ2-1; abundance: once; v_gene: TRBV18; CDR3aa: ASSPRMMSSYNEQF
j_gene: TRBJ2-3; abundance: once; v_gene: TRBV7-9; CDR3aa: ASSLLAGGTDTQY
j_gene: TRBJ1-1; abundance: .; v_gene: TRBV7-9; CDR3aa: AVTELNTEAF
j_gene: TRBJ1-2; abundance: .; v_gene: TRBV15; CDR3aa: ATRGVGGIHGYT
j_gene: TRBJ1-5; abundance: .; v_gene: TRBV28; CDR3aa: ASRGRPDQPQH
j_gene: TRBJ2-3; abundance: .; v_gene: TRBV11-3; CDR3aa: ASSQGLQSTDTQY
j_gene: TRBJ2-2; abundance: .; v_gene: TRBV18; CDR3aa: ASSPLGNRLNTGELF
j_gene: TRBJ1-1; abundance: .; v_gene: TRBV4-1; CDR3aa: ASSPILGRAF
j_gene: TRBJ2-4; abundance: .; v_gene: TRBV7-3; CDR3aa: ASSSTASFAKNIQY
j_gene: TRBJ1-3; abundance: .; v_gene: TRBV28; CDR3aa: ASSPYQGSGNTIY
j_gene: TRBJ2-1; abundance: .; v_gene: TRBV5-1; CDR3aa: ASSFAGGDEQF
j_gene: TRBJ1-1; abundance: .; v_gene: TRBV2; CDR3aa: ASRGTFMNTEAF
j_gene: TRBJ1-5; abundance: .; v_gene: TRBV18; CDR3aa: ASSPRASNQPQH
j_gene: TRBJ2-5; abundance: .; v_gene: TRBV6-5; CDR3aa: ASRKVWGETQY
j_gene: TRBJ1-6; abundance: few; v_gene: TRBV28; CDR3aa: ASTAGQNNSPLH
j_gene: TRBJ1-2; abundance: .; v_gene: TRBV6-5; CDR3aa: ASRAGQLYGYT
j_gene: TRBJ1-2; abundance: .; v_gene: TRBV7-9; CDR3aa: ASSLGGLPQGYT
j_gene: TRBJ1-2; abundance: .; v_gene: TRBV28; CDR3aa: ASSSPGQGSEGYT
j_gene: TRBJ1-5; abundance: .; v_gene: TRBV10-3; CDR3aa: AISERYGGNQPQH
j_gene: TRBJ1-1; abundance: .; v_gene: TRBV14; CDR3aa: ASSQLTGLRNTEAF
j_gene: TRBJ1-1; abundance: .; v_gene: TRBV7-8; CDR3aa: ASSFRQGENTEAF
j_gene: TRBJ1-5; abundance: .; v_gene: TRBV28; CDR3aa: ASSLTGLASNQPQH
j_gene: TRBJ2-1; abundance: .; v_gene: TRBV15; CDR3aa: ATTTGLAGVNEQF
j_gene: TRBJ1-1; abundance: .; v_gene: TRBV6-5; CDR3aa: ASSVQGAPTEAF
j_gene: TRBJ1-1; abundance: .; v_gene: TRBV7-9; CDR3aa: ASRTRRWDLNTEAF
j_gene: TRBJ1-3; abundance: .; v_gene: TRBV5-1; CDR3aa: ASSLTGGGSGNTIY
j_gene: TRBJ2-2; abundance: .; v_gene: TRBV19; CDR3aa: ASSMGNTGELF